This T cell receptor beta chain was documented in a study of T cell repertoires in cytomegalovirus infection (dated by TCRdb to about 2019). About the investigation overall: Recently identified HLA-C-restricted CMV epitopes, whose presentation resists viral immunomodulation, were targeted by peptide stimulations together with well-studied HLA-B-restricted epitopes. Donor HLA type was relevant to the analysis, as public TCR beta signatures indicated carriage of CMV infection together with the matching HLA type. What the research found in general, with its limitations: Carriers of CMV infection plus the relevant HLA type were discriminated by the cumulative frequency of public TCR beta family members in the study cohort and in an independent 352-donor cohort. The ex vivo response was dominated by HLA-C-restricted CMV-specific TCR beta clonotypes, which also provided the single most frequent clonotype in two of eight donors.

Notes on this clonotype: Its cognate antigen has yet to be identified. Base qualities are not at hand, and no much larger clone is one base apart.

The sample's treatment or condition, from its label and the paper: in vitro stimulation with specific CMV peptide epitopes to enrich CMV-specific T cells. The sequencing machine was an Illumina HiSeq 1500. TCRdb trimmed public reads at Q25 via fastp, called clones via MiXCR and kept in-frame beta chains. Rows with a matching CDR3 protein are joined into one entry that keeps the most common DNA and genes. Counted in this sample were a few hundred thousand distinct CDR3 sequences; 35% to 50% of them appeared once. The top ten clonotypes cover more than 40% of the sample. Per the germline V gene (reference sequence), LNHDA is the CDR1 and SQIVND is the CDR2. The CDR3 sequence holds 13 residues, the cysteine and phenylalanine included. Only the CDR3 DNA stays, 39 bases, in frame from base 1. Trimming costs V 5 bases and J 5 bases, and their ends lie 12 bases apart.

The sequencing here drew on cultured PBMCs, taken from culture after CMV antigen stimulation. The clonotype was recovered from a human donor in good health (CMV status not recorded). Some clones in this sample may be carry-over from other donors' samples. The rearranged chain carries TRBV19 and TRBJ2-5; TRBD2 could be the D gene, as 5 bases match. Here is the DNA: TGTGCCAGTAGTCCGGGGATTTTGGAGACCCAGTACTTC. This codes for CASSPGILETQYF.